This TCR beta chain was identified in a study of CD8 T cells in Susac syndrome. Study at large: Blood was drawn from patients with Susac syndrome. At that point, they were therapy-naive, on corticosteroids, or on intravenous immunoglobulin alone.

Sequencing of TCR beta was performed on blood CD8+ T cells and on blood CD4+ T cells. All included Susac syndrome patients satisfied recently defined diagnostic criteria for definite or probable disease. An amount of RNA that ranged from 0.5 to 1 ug was reverse transcribed with random hexamers. Multiplex immunoSEQ PCR targeted 54 Vbeta and 13 Jbeta TCR beta segments. TCRdb fed the immunoSEQ multiplex PCR reads into MiXCR, producing one record per CDR3 protein. Here the sample spans 110,000 to 150,000 distinct CDR3 sequences, 95% being singletons. The CDR3 is made up of 16 amino acids. V dropped 0 bases and J dropped 2 bases, with 11 bases sitting between them. Looked up from germline, CDR1 is KGHSH and CDR2 is LQKENI.

Sequenced sample: CD4+ T cells from PBMCs. V usage is TRBV18 and J usage is TRBJ2-1; no firm D call. The receptor was derived from a human donor with Susac syndrome. The CDR3 coding sequence is TGTGCCAGCTCACCACCGGCCCAACGGGCCTACAATGAGCAGTTCTTC. It is translated as CASSPPAQRAYNEQFF.